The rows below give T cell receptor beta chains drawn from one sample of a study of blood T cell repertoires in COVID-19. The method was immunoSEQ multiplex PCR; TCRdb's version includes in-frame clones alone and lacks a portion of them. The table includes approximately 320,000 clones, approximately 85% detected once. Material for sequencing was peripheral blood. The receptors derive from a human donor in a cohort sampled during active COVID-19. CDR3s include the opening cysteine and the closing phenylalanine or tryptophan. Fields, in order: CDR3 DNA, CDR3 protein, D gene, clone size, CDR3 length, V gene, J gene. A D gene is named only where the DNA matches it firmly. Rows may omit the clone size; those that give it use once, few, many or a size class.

cdr3_nt: TGTGCCAGCAGCTATGCAGGGGGCGCAAACACTGAAGCTTTCTTT; cdr3_aa: CASSYAGGANTEAFF; d_call: TRBD1; clone_size: NA; cdr3_length: 15; v_call: TRBV7-9; j_call: TRBJ1-1
cdr3_nt: TGTGCCAGCAGCGTAACGAGCTTAAGCACAGATACGCAGTATTTT; cdr3_aa: CASSVTSLSTDTQYF; d_call: NA; clone_size: NA; cdr3_length: 15; v_call: TRBV9; j_call: TRBJ2-3
cdr3_nt: TGTGCCAGCAGCTTGGCGGACAGGGACTATGGCTACACCTTC; cdr3_aa: CASSLADRDYGYTF; d_call: TRBD1; clone_size: once; cdr3_length: 14; v_call: TRBV5-6; j_call: TRBJ1-2
cdr3_nt: TGTGCCAGCAGCCAAAACCGGGACTGGAACGGGGAGCTGTTTTTT; cdr3_aa: CASSQNRDWNGELFF; d_call: NA; clone_size: NA; cdr3_length: 15; v_call: TRBV4-2; j_call: TRBJ2-2
cdr3_nt: TGCGCCAGCAGCCGCGGGACAGATATAATGAACACTGAAGCTTTCTTT; cdr3_aa: CASSRGTDIMNTEAFF; d_call: TRBD1; clone_size: NA; cdr3_length: 16; v_call: TRBV5-1; j_call: TRBJ1-1
cdr3_nt: TGTGCCAGCAGCCAGGGCTTCTCTGGGGCCAACGTCCTGACTTTC; cdr3_aa: CASSQGFSGANVLTF; d_call: NA; clone_size: NA; cdr3_length: 15; v_call: TRBV3-1/TRBV3-2; j_call: TRBJ2-6
cdr3_nt: TGCGCCAGCAGCTCCCTTGGTCAGGGTGAAGCTTTCTTT; cdr3_aa: CASSSLGQGEAFF; d_call: NA; clone_size: NA; cdr3_length: 13; v_call: TRBV5-1; j_call: TRBJ1-1
cdr3_nt: TGTGCCAGCAGCGAGAGGGGGAATGAGCAGTTCTTC; cdr3_aa: CASSERGNEQFF; d_call: NA; clone_size: NA; cdr3_length: 12; v_call: TRBV9; j_call: TRBJ2-1
cdr3_nt: TGTGCCAGCAGCCAAGTGCGGGGGGGCCTTGGGGAGACCCAGTACTTC; cdr3_aa: CASSQVRGGLGETQYF; d_call: TRBD2; clone_size: NA; cdr3_length: 16; v_call: TRBV3-1/TRBV3-2; j_call: TRBJ2-5
cdr3_nt: TGTGCCAGCAGTGGAAGGGGGCCGAATAATGAAAAACTGTTTTTT; cdr3_aa: CASSGRGPNNEKLFF; d_call: TRBD1; clone_size: NA; cdr3_length: 15; v_call: TRBV2; j_call: TRBJ1-4
cdr3_nt: TGCGCCAGCAGCTTGGGGAGAGAGCAGTACTTC; cdr3_aa: CASSLGREQYF; d_call: NA; clone_size: few; cdr3_length: 11; v_call: TRBV5-1; j_call: TRBJ2-7
cdr3_nt: TGCGCCAGCACCTTCTCTTTAGGGAGAAGGACTGAAGCTTTCTTT; cdr3_aa: CASTFSLGRRTEAFF; d_call: NA; clone_size: NA; cdr3_length: 15; v_call: TRBV5-1; j_call: TRBJ1-1
cdr3_nt: TGTGCCAGCAGTTTGGCAGACCGAGGTCAGCCCCAGCATTTT; cdr3_aa: CASSLADRGQPQHF; d_call: NA; clone_size: NA; cdr3_length: 14; v_call: TRBV6-5; j_call: TRBJ1-5
cdr3_nt: TGTGCCACCAGTTCCGACAGCCTAAAACTGTTTTTT; cdr3_aa: CATSSDSLKLFF; d_call: NA; clone_size: NA; cdr3_length: 12; v_call: TRBV15; j_call: TRBJ1-4
cdr3_nt: TGTGCCAGCAGTTACTCGAAAGAGGCCTACGAGCAGTACTTC; cdr3_aa: CASSYSKEAYEQYF; d_call: NA; clone_size: NA; cdr3_length: 14; v_call: TRBV6-5; j_call: TRBJ2-7
cdr3_nt: TGTGCCAACGTCCCGGACAGGGGGCATGGCTACACCTTC; cdr3_aa: CANVPDRGHGYTF; d_call: TRBD1; clone_size: NA; cdr3_length: 13; v_call: TRBV12-3/TRBV12-4; j_call: TRBJ1-2